This T cell receptor beta chain was captured by sequencing in a study of CD8 T cells in ankylosing spondylitis. The ends lost 4 bases at V and 4 bases at J; junction bases unmatched: 9. The CDR3 loop spans 16 amino acids. Germline V gives CDR1 LGHDT, CDR2 YNNKEL (reference sequence). Library preparation for TCR beta used quantitative 5'-RACE with molecular barcodes. TCRdb re-called the 5' RACE reads through MiXCR, storing one row per CDR3 protein. The sample lists approximately 42,000 distinct CDR3 sequences; 8% to 13% were seen once. General study results and limits: Blood of patients with ankylosing spondylitis appeared to be characterized by a TCR beta motif of eight highly homologous variants. Disease-linked clones were reportedly significantly enriched in matched ankylosing spondylitis synovial fluid. Prior work had noted some motif variants in reactive arthritis blood and synovial fluid.

This clonotype was counted ten times or more. Its antigen is undetermined. Sequenced material: blood, either unsorted or a sorted T cell fraction (not recorded which). The receptor was isolated from a male donor with ankylosing spondylitis or in good health (not recorded which). The rearrangement joins TRBV3-1 to TRBJ1-3; 8 bases map to TRBD1. CDR3 in amino acids: CASSRADRGLGNTIYF. The CDR3 DNA sequence: TGTGCCAGCAGCCGCGCCGACAGGGGTTTGGGAAACACCATATATTTT.